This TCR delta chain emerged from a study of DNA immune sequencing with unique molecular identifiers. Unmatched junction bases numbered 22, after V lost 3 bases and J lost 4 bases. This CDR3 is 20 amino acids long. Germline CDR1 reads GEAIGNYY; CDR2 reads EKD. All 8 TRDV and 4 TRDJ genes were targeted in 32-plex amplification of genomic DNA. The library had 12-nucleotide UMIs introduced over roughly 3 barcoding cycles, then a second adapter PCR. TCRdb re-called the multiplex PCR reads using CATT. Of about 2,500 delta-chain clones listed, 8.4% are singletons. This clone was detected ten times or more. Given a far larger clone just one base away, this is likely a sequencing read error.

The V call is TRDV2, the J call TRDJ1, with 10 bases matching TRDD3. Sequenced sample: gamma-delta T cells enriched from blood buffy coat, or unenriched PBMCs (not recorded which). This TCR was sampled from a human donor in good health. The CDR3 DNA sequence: TGTGCCTGTGACCCCGTACTGGGGGATGCGAAAGGGAGAGGACACGATAAACTCATCTTT. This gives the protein CACDPVLGDAKGRGHDKLIF.